The next 14 T cell receptor beta chains were all read from a single sample in a study of blood T cell repertoires in COVID-19. Libraries were prepared by immunoSEQ multiplex PCR; TCRdb keeps only in-frame clonotypes and omits some of them. The data show some 48,000 clones, around 87% seen once. Material for sequencing was peripheral blood. The receptors derive from a woman aged 80 or over in a cohort sampled during active or convalescent COVID-19.

The genes are TRBV19 and TRBJ1-2, with TRBD1 identical over 8 bases. Germline CDR1 and CDR2: LNHDA and SQIVND (reference sequence). J was trimmed by 8 bases and V by 2 bases; bases with no gene match: 10. This CDR3 spans 15 amino acids. The CDR3 loop reads CASSISGGGMKGYTF. Here the CDR3 DNA reads TGTGCCAGTAGTATATCAGGGGGCGGAATGAAGGGCTACACCTTC.

The CDR3 protein is CASSYSVDRVSYEQYF. DNA of the CDR3: TGTGCCAGCAGTTACTCGGTAGACAGGGTCTCCTACGAGCAGTACTTC. The genes are TRBV6-5 and TRBJ2-7, with TRBD1 matching over 7 bases. J was trimmed by 0 bases and V by 0 bases; bases with no gene match: 5. Germline CDR1 MNHEY, CDR2 SVGAGI. There are 16 residues in the CDR3.

V gene TRBV7-9 combines with J gene TRBJ2-7, with 8 bases aligning to TRBD1. This CDR3 region has 14 residues. J lost 2 bases, V lost 5 bases, and 5 bases had no gene match. CDR1 is SEHNR, CDR2 FQNEAQ, per germline (reference sequence). The chain's CDR3 is CASSRTGITYEQYF. The DNA of the CDR3 is TGTGCCAGCAGCAGGACAGGGATCACCTACGAGCAGTACTTC. Full variable domain (rest looked up from reference TRBV7-9 and TRBJ2-7): DTGVSQNPRHKITKRGQNVTFRCDPISEHNRLYWYRQTLGQGPEFLTYFQNEAQLEKSRLLSDRFSAERPKGSFSTLEIQRTEQGDSAMYLCASSRTGITYEQYFGPGTRLTVT.

The J gene is TRBJ2-5, the V gene TRBV9; 9 nucleotides align to TRBD2. Germline V gene lookup returns CDR1 SGDLS and CDR2 YYNGEE. This CDR3 is 13 amino acids long. V lost 3 bases, J lost 4 bases, and 1 base stayed unmatched. This chain's CDR3 is CASSAGLAETQYF. CDR3 in DNA: TGTGCCAGCAGCGCGGGACTAGCAGAGACCCAGTACTTC.

This chain uses TRBV11-2 with TRBJ2-5, with 7 positions matching TRBD2. V lost 7 bases, J lost 5 bases, and 7 bases stayed unmatched. Germline V gene sequence: CDR1 SGHAT, CDR2 FQNNGV. The CDR3 is made up of 13 amino acids. In DNA, the CDR3 is TGTGCCAGCACCTTCTGGGGGGGGGAGACCCAGTACTTC. Protein: CASTFWGGETQYF.

In this sample, this clone turned up once. V gene TRBV19 combines with J gene TRBJ2-1; 10 bases are shared with TRBD2. The CDR3 loop spans 19 amino acids. The V gene end was trimmed by 3 bases and the J gene end by 0 bases; junction bases not matched to a gene: 11. Germline V gene sequence: CDR1 LNHDA, CDR2 SQIVND (reference sequence). The DNA for the CDR3 is TGTGCCAGTAGTATTGGTATCGCTCAGCGGGAGGGCTCCTACAATGAGCAGTTCTTC. This sequence encodes CASSIGIAQREGSYNEQFF.

This clone was seen a single time. This chain links TRBV7-8 with TRBJ2-7; the D gene is possibly TRBD2 (6 bases). Germline V gene sequence: CDR1 SGHVS, CDR2 FQNEAQ. The CDR3 has 16 amino acids. Deletions cut 6 bases from V and 0 bases from J, with 18 bases between. CDR3 protein: CASRSKSSASSYEQYF. The CDR3 DNA sequence: TGTGCCAGCAGAAGTAAATCTAGCGCCAGCTCCTACGAGCAGTACTTC.

V gene TRBV7-9 combines with J gene TRBJ1-2, with 10 bases lining up with TRBD1. This CDR3 has 18 residues. Per germline, CDR1 SEHNR and CDR2 FQNEAQ (reference sequence). The V segment lost 1 base and the J segment 3 bases; nucleotides outside the gene matches: 11. CDR3 amino acids: CASSLGSLGTGEDYGYTF. CDR3 nucleotides: TGTGCCAGCAGCTTAGGGAGTCTAGGGACAGGGGAAGACTATGGCTACACCTTC.

This clone has just one count. The rearrangement uses TRBV9 and TRBJ2-6, with 10 bases that match TRBD2. The CDR3 sequence is 17 residues long. The V segment lost 0 bases and the J segment 2 bases; nucleotides outside the gene matches: 2. In germline, CDR1 is SGDLS, CDR2 YYNGEE. In nucleotides, the CDR3 is TGTGCCAGCAGCGTAGGCCTAGCGGGAGCTGGGGCCAACGTCCTGACTTTC. Translated: CASSVGLAGAGANVLTF.

This clone occurred a few times. V is TRBV7-9 and J is TRBJ1-2; 9 bases map to TRBD1. V gave up 5 bases and J gave up 6 bases; unmatched junction bases: 4. CDR3 length: 13 amino acids. Germline CDR1 SEHNR, CDR2 FQNEAQ (reference sequence). CDR3 loop: CASSGRQGDGYTF. As DNA, the CDR3 is TGTGCCAGCAGCGGAAGACAGGGGGATGGCTACACCTTC.

The gene calls are TRBV6-5 and TRBJ1-2, with D unresolved. V was pared by 0 bases and J by 0 bases, with 11 bases between. Looked up from germline, CDR1 is MNHEY and CDR2 is SVGAGI. This CDR3 contains 16 residues. Here the CDR3 reads CASSYSIVRSNYGYTF. In DNA, the CDR3 is TGTGCCAGCAGTTACTCGATTGTACGGTCTAACTATGGCTACACCTTC.

CDR3: CASSVQGQVGNTIYF. CDR3 bases: TGTGCCAGCAGCGTACAGGGACAGGTGGGAAACACCATATATTTT. V usage is TRBV7-2 and J usage is TRBJ1-3, with 8 bases that match TRBD1. The CDR3 spans 15 residues. Trimming at V came to 5 bases and at J to 4 bases, leaving 7 bases not matched to a gene. Germline loops: CDR1 SGHTA, CDR2 FQGNSA.

The rearrangement links TRBV27 to TRBJ2-1; maybe TRBD1 (6 bases). Trimming removed 6 bases at V and 7 bases at J, with 22 bases between. This CDR3 has 16 amino acids. Germline V gives CDR1 MNHEY, CDR2 SMNVEV (reference sequence). Written as DNA, the CDR3 is TGTGCCAGCAGCCCGAGACGATCAGGGGTGGTAAATGAGCAGTTCTTC. It specifies CASSPRRSGVVNEQFF.

This clone showed up just a few times. The chain recombines TRBV5-4 with TRBJ1-6, with a weak D call TRBD1 (6 bases). Per the germline V gene, CDR1 is SGHNT and CDR2 is YYREEE (reference sequence). Trimming cost V 0 bases and J 0 bases, with 7 bases left between them. The CDR3 consists of 16 residues. CDR3 DNA sequence: TGTGCCAGCAGCTTGGAAGGGGGCTCCTATAATTCACCCCTCCACTTT. Translated: CASSLEGGSYNSPLHF.